This T cell receptor (beta chain) is drawn from a study of shared clonotypes between healthy human individuals. Whole-study results and caveats: Tissues were not sampled, only blood, and their repertoires likely differ.

The assay was immunoSEQ multiplex PCR, and TCRdb's table has in-frame clones only and misses some. The sample lists under 2.5 million clones; just under 95% were seen once. This clone was counted once. Its specificity is not known. CDR3 length equals 14 residues. V was shortened by 4 bases and J by 6 bases, with 16 bases between the two germline ends. CDR1 is SGHVS and CDR2 is FQNEAQ in the germline V gene. The sequence came from a man aged 18 to 35 in good health. Some clones in this sample may be carry-over from other donors' samples. Sequenced input: naive CD4+ T cells from PBMCs. Subset meaning: CD45RA+ positively selected. The V and J genes are TRBV7-8 and TRBJ2-7, with D perhaps TRBD1 (6 bases). CDR3 in DNA: TGTGCCAGCAGCTCCCTGGCCAGCAGGGGCGAGCAGTACTTC. Its protein is CASSSLASRGEQYF.